This T cell receptor (beta chain) was identified during a study of T cell clusters in autoimmune cytopenias. Study-level results: The T cell clusters were defined only in silico, without experimental functional validation. TRB repertoire shifts in secondary cytopenia and chronic lymphocytic leukemia mostly reflected lymphoma, not autoimmunity.

This clonotype shows up as medium-sized (0.01 to 0.1%) by frequency. Its antigen remains unidentified. TRB rearrangements were amplified by touch-down multiplex PCR with mixed TRB-A/B primers. TCRdb reanalyzed the multiplex PCR reads and collapses them to one entry per CDR3 protein, without DNA. Its listing shows approximately 9,400 distinct CDR3 sequences. Tens of thousands of genome equivalents of blood DNA were amplified for TRB. This clonotype originated in a human donor with an autoimmune cytopenia or autoimmune hepatitis (not recorded which). Specimen: peripheral blood.

CDR3 residues: CASSLATGGIWYGYTF. V usage is TRBV5-6 and J usage is TRBJ1-2; TCRdb designates TRBD1, a call that cannot be tested without DNA. CDR3 length: 16 residues. Germline loops: CDR1 SGHDT, CDR2 YYEEEE.